These T cell receptor beta chains were read from a single sample in a study of T cells in Graves' hyperthyroidism and ophthalmopathy. TCRdb re-derived calls from the multiplex PCR reads in MiXCR, one entry per CDR3 protein. Counted here are 490,000 or so distinct CDR3 sequences, about 20% occurring once; the ten biggest clones make up under 55%. The sequenced sample consisted of blood. The receptors originated from a woman aged 70 to 79 with Graves' ophthalmopathy. The CDR3 runs from the conserved cysteine through the conserved F or W. The order of the fields is V gene, J gene, D gene, clone size, CDR3 protein, CDR3 DNA. A D gene is named only where the DNA matches it firmly. Not every row has a clone size; where given, it reads once, few, many or a size class.

TRBV12-5	TRBJ1-1	TRBD1	NA	CASGLATGGLTEAFF	TGTGCTAGTGGTTTGGCGACAGGGGGGCTCACTGAAGCTTTCTTT
TRBV27	TRBJ2-5	NA	NA	CASSPTWQETQYF	TGTGCCAGCAGTCCCACATGGCAAGAGACCCAGTACTTC
TRBV27	TRBJ2-5	NA	many	CASSPRGRETQYF	TGTGCCAGCAGCCCCAGGGGCCGGGAGACCCAGTACTTC
TRBV7-2	TRBJ1-1	TRBD1	few	CASSSYPTGVGTEAFF	TGTGCCAGCAGCTCCTACCCAACAGGGGTGGGCACTGAAGCTTTCTTT
TRBV25-1	TRBJ1-6	NA	NA	CASSDRLQGNRTPLHF	TGTGCCAGCAGTGATCGTCTACAGGGAAATAGAACACCCCTCCACTTT
TRBV2	TRBJ1-2	TRBD1	many	CASTRTGHGYTF	TGTGCCAGCACGAGGACAGGGCATGGCTACACCTTC
TRBV7-8	TRBJ2-1	TRBD2	few	CASSRWGTNYNEQFF	TGTGCCAGCAGCCGATGGGGGACTAACTACAATGAGCAGTTCTTC
TRBV5-1	TRBJ2-5	NA	NA	CASSLGTVEETQYF	TGCGCCAGCAGCCTCGGGACGGTAGAAGAGACCCAGTACTTC
TRBV14	TRBJ2-1	NA	few	CASSHGIEQFF	TGTGCCAGCAGCCATGGAATTGAGCAGTTCTTC
TRBV7-9	TRBJ2-1	NA	few	CASSLRASGSRGNEQFF	TGTGCCAGCAGCTTAAGGGCTAGCGGCTCCAGGGGTAATGAGCAGTTCTTC
TRBV7-8	TRBJ1-5	NA	few	CASSLLGNGNQPQHF	TGTGCCAGCAGCTTGCTAGGGAATGGCAATCAGCCCCAGCATTTT
TRBV5-6	TRBJ2-1	NA	NA	CASSLVFRGLNEQFF	TGTGCCAGCAGCTTGGTGTTCCGGGGACTCAATGAGCAGTTCTTC
TRBV5-1	TRBJ2-1	NA	NA	CASSLAVGWGYEQFF	TGCGCCAGCAGCTTGGCCGTGGGGTGGGGTTATGAGCAGTTCTTC
TRBV3-1	TRBJ1-1	NA	many	CASSPGPKAEAFF	TGTGCCAGCAGCCCCGGCCCGAAAGCTGAAGCTTTCTTT
TRBV12-3/TRBV12-4	TRBJ2-3	TRBD2	NA	CASSRMTSLRADTQYF	TGTGCCAGCAGTCGGATGACTAGCTTAAGGGCAGATACGCAGTATTTT
TRBV11-3	TRBJ2-1	NA	NA	CASSLDSGLIGCDEQFF	TGTGCCAGCAGCTTAGATAGTGGACTAATAGGGTGCGATGAGCAGTTCTTC
TRBV5-8	TRBJ1-1	TRBD1	once	CASSSRRTGGNTEAFF	TGTGCCAGCAGCTCGCGTCGGACAGGGGGGAACACTGAAGCTTTCTTT
TRBV6-1	TRBJ1-4	NA	NA	CAGRGTTNEKLFF	TGTGCTGGTAGGGGGACAACTAATGAAAAACTGTTTTTT
TRBV29-1	TRBJ2-7	NA	NA	CSARANHEQYF	TGCAGCGCCCGGGCGAACCACGAGCAGTACTTC
TRBV6-5	TRBJ1-1	NA	few	CASSYSGRAMAEAFF	TGTGCCAGCAGTTACTCGGGACGGGCCATGGCTGAAGCTTTCTTT
TRBV2	TRBJ1-2	NA	many	CASSEVRGLDGYTF	TGTGCCAGCAGTGAAGTTCGGGGTCTAGATGGCTACACCTTC
TRBV28	TRBJ1-5	NA	many	CANGWGNQPQHF	TGTGCCAACGGTTGGGGCAATCAGCCCCAGCATTTT
TRBV6-1	TRBJ2-1	NA	many	CASSWDPRGEQFF	TGTGCCAGCAGCTGGGACCCGAGGGGTGAGCAGTTCTTC
TRBV3-1	TRBJ2-6	NA	NA	CASSQPVWRGQTGANVLTF	TGTGCCAGCAGCCAACCCGTATGGAGGGGGCAGACTGGGGCCAACGTCCTGACTTTC
TRBV30	TRBJ2-7	TRBD2	few	CAWTLAGAYEQYF	TGTGCCTGGACTTTAGCGGGAGCCTACGAGCAGTACTTC
TRBV4-3	TRBJ2-1	NA	NA	CASSQQGPHNEQFF	TGCGCCAGCAGCCAACAGGGTCCACACAATGAGCAGTTCTTC
TRBV6-2/TRBV6-3	TRBJ1-5	NA	NA	CASSYGAPNQPQHF	TGTGCCAGCAGTTACGGGGCGCCCAATCAGCCCCAGCATTTT
TRBV28	TRBJ1-4	TRBD1	few	CASSRLGQGARRIEKLFF	TGTGCCAGCAGTCGTTTGGGACAGGGGGCGCGGAGGATTGAAAAACTGTTTTTT
TRBV12-3/TRBV12-4	TRBJ1-1	TRBD1	many	CASSFGTGSVSTEAFF	TGTGCCAGCAGTTTCGGGACAGGGAGCGTTTCGACTGAAGCTTTCTTT
TRBV5-1	TRBJ2-2	NA	NA	CASSLTLPGQTGELFF	TGCGCCAGCAGCCTAACACTTCCGGGGCAAACCGGGGAGCTGTTTTTT
TRBV20-1	TRBJ2-3	NA	NA	CSARSGAGTDTQYF	TGCAGTGCTAGATCCGGCGCCGGCACAGATACGCAGTATTTT
TRBV27	TRBJ2-3	NA	few	CASSRYRGGGTDTQYF	TGTGCCAGCAGTAGATACAGGGGAGGTGGCACAGATACGCAGTATTTT
TRBV7-2	TRBJ2-2	NA	few	CASSLDAAIAGELFF	TGTGCCAGCAGCTTAGACGCAGCAATTGCCGGGGAGCTGTTTTTT
TRBV6-1	TRBJ2-6	TRBD1	NA	CASSLTGAGANVLTF	TGTGCCAGCAGTCTCACAGGGGCTGGGGCCAACGTCCTGACTTTC
TRBV6-5	TRBJ1-6	NA	few	CASSYSGLDNSPLHF	TGTGCCAGCAGTTACTCAGGGTTGGATAATTCACCCCTCCACTTT
TRBV10-2	TRBJ2-1	TRBD1	NA	CASGTGKFGEQFF	TGCGCCAGTGGGACAGGGAAATTTGGTGAGCAGTTCTTC
TRBV20-1	TRBJ1-1	NA	many	CSALIKNTEAFF	TGCAGTGCTCTTATTAAGAACACTGAAGCTTTCTTT
TRBV18	TRBJ2-5	NA	few	CASSPDGKETQYF	TGTGCCAGCTCTCCGGACGGGAAAGAGACCCAGTACTTC
TRBV6-1	TRBJ2-3	TRBD2	NA	CASSLVRRGRPDTQYF	TGTGCCAGCAGCCTAGTCCGACGCGGGAGGCCGGATACGCAGTATTTT
TRBV5-4	TRBJ2-1	NA	NA	CASSLVQGNYNEQFF	TGTGCCAGCAGCTTGGTTCAGGGAAACTACAATGAGCAGTTCTTC
TRBV6-1	TRBJ2-7	TRBD1	NA	CASPAPGGYEQYF	TGTGCCAGCCCGGCGCCAGGGGGCTACGAGCAGTACTTC
TRBV2	TRBJ1-1	TRBD1	many	CASSVAGGLKTEAFF	TGTGCCAGCAGTGTTGCAGGGGGATTGAAAACTGAAGCTTTCTTT
TRBV30	TRBJ1-1	NA	many	CALRADTEAFF	TGTGCCTTAAGGGCGGACACTGAAGCTTTCTTT
TRBV20-1	TRBJ1-2	NA	NA	CSAPGANYGYTF	TGCAGTGCTCCAGGGGCTAACTATGGCTACACCTTC
TRBV27	TRBJ1-1	TRBD1	many	CASSFSGGEAFF	TGTGCCAGCAGCTTCTCAGGGGGTGAAGCTTTCTTT
TRBV9	TRBJ1-3	NA	NA	CASSVVPGLTRDSGNTIYF	TGTGCCAGCAGCGTAGTCCCAGGCTTAACTAGAGACTCTGGAAATACCATATATTTT
TRBV12-3/TRBV12-4	TRBJ1-1	TRBD1	many	CASSPGTGGNKNTEAFF	TGTGCCAGCAGCCCCGGGACAGGGGGCAACAAGAACACTGAAGCTTTCTTT
TRBV24-1	TRBJ2-1	NA	few	CATSDPRLGGLQFF	TGTGCCACCAGTGACCCCCGGTTAGGGGGATTACAGTTCTTC
TRBV6-1	TRBJ1-4	TRBD1	NA	CAISESGGGSEKLFF	TGTGCCATCAGTGAGTCGGGAGGGGGCAGTGAAAAACTGTTTTTT
TRBV6-1	TRBJ2-7	TRBD2	NA	CASLSGNPYEQYF	TGTGCCAGCCTGAGCGGGAACCCCTACGAGCAGTACTTC
TRBV10-3	TRBJ2-7	NA	many	CAISGQSYEQYF	TGTGCCATCAGTGGACAGTCCTACGAGCAGTACTTC
TRBV9	TRBJ1-1	NA	few	CASSGDQTNTEAFF	TGTGCCAGCAGCGGAGATCAGACGAACACTGAAGCTTTCTTT
TRBV7-3	TRBJ2-5	TRBD2	NA	CASSLGVSGLAGGAETQYF	TGTGCCAGCAGCTTAGGCGTTAGTGGACTAGCGGGAGGGGCAGAGACCCAGTACTTC
TRBV7-3	TRBJ1-1	NA	NA	CASSLATEEAFF	TGTGCCAGCAGCTTGGCGACAGAGGAAGCTTTCTTT
TRBV7-3	TRBJ1-2	NA	NA	CASSLTHTPYGYTF	TGTGCCAGCAGCTTAACCCACACCCCTTACGGCTACACCTTC
TRBV2	TRBJ1-2	NA	many	CASSPWQGKYGYTF	TGTGCCAGCAGCCCATGGCAGGGAAAATATGGCTACACCTTC